Below, 14 T cell receptor beta chains from the same sample are listed, as sequenced in a study of T cell responses to AZD1222 COVID-19 vaccine. Profiled with immunoSEQ multiplex PCR; TCRdb holds only in-frame clones, not every one. The sample includes 90,000 to 150,000 clones, 88% of them seen just once. The sample here was peripheral blood, taken on day 0 of AZD1222 vaccination. These receptors were taken from an adult in good health.

The genes are TRBV7-2 and TRBJ1-5; D is unresolved. Germline V CDR1 and CDR2: SGHTA, FQGNSA. The V and J ends lost 0 bases and 3 bases respectively, with 15 bases between them. CDR3 size: 17 residues. For the CDR3, the DNA is TGTGCCAGCAGCTTAGCAGGGAGAAACGCCTACAATCAGCCCCAGCATTTT. Protein: CASSLAGRNAYNQPQHF.

A few counts support this clone. The V and J genes are TRBV10-3 and TRBJ2-1, with 16 nucleotides matching TRBD2. The CDR3 covers 13 residues. Germline CDR1 reads ENHRY; CDR2 reads SYGVKD. The J segment lost 11 bases and the V segment lost 6 bases, leaving 1 base of the junction unmatched. CDR3 residues: CAIRGLAGGQQFF. The CDR3, as DNA: TGTGCCATCAGGGGACTAGCGGGGGGGCAGCAGTTCTTC.

This chain joins TRBV12-3 or TRBV12-4 and TRBJ2-5, with D perhaps matching TRBD2 (6 bases). The CDR3 has 13 amino acids. V was pared by 2 bases and J by 4 bases, with 8 bases between. DNA for the CDR3: TGTGCCAGCAGTTTACTGGGGGGAGAGACCCAGTACTTC. Amino acids: CASSLLGGETQYF.

The chain recombines TRBV7-9 with TRBJ1-1; D not certain. Trimming stripped 5 bases from V and 1 base from J, with 8 bases between. This CDR3 contains 13 residues. Germline values: CDR1 SEHNR, CDR2 FQNEAQ (reference sequence). In DNA, the CDR3 is TGTGCCAGCAGCCGAGACCCGAACACTGAAGCTTTCTTT. It translates to CASSRDPNTEAFF. The full variable domain, in which reference TRBV7-9 and TRBJ1-1 provide the parts outside the CDR3, is DTGVSQNPRHKITKRGQNVTFRCDPISEHNRLYWYRQTLGQGPEFLTYFQNEAQLEKSRLLSDRFSAERPKGSFSTLEIQRTEQGDSAMYLCASSRDPNTEAFFGQGTRLTVV.

The V call is TRBV5-1, the J call TRBJ2-7, with D possibly matching TRBD2 (6 bases). The CDR3 spans 14 residues. Looked up from germline, CDR1 is SGHRS and CDR2 is YFSETQ. V was trimmed by 0 bases and J by 4 bases, leaving 11 bases between them. The CDR3 DNA is TGCGCCAGCAGCTTGGATGGGGGGACGTACGAGCAGTACTTC. This gives the protein CASSLDGGTYEQYF. Using reference TRBV5-1 and TRBJ2-7 for the parts outside the CDR3, the full variable domain is KAGVTQTPRYLIKTRGQQVTLSCSPISGHRSVSWYQQTPGQGLQFLFEYFSETQRNKGNFPGRFSGRQFSNSRSEMNVSTLELGDSALYLCASSLDGGTYEQYFGPGTRLTVT.

This chain joins TRBV19 and TRBJ1-5; the D is unclear. Germline V gene sequence: CDR1 LNHDA, CDR2 SQIVND (reference sequence). This CDR3 region has 13 residues. V was trimmed by 4 bases and J by 7 bases, leaving 11 bases between them. The CDR3 DNA reads as TGTGCCAGTAGTAGCGGCCTTGAACAGCCCCAGCATTTT. Translating it yields CASSSGLEQPQHF.

This sequence joins TRBV6-5 and TRBJ1-2; D may be TRBD1 (6 bases). Germline V gives CDR1 MNHEY, CDR2 SVGAGI. The germline V and J ends were trimmed by 2 bases and 7 bases, with 8 bases remaining between them. The CDR3 runs 12 residues. CDR3 sequence reads: CASSYDRFGYTF. The CDR3 DNA is TGTGCCAGCAGTTACGACAGGTTTGGCTACACCTTC.

This chain connects TRBV7-8 to TRBJ1-6; D remains unclear. In germline, CDR1 is SGHVS, CDR2 FQNEAQ. Trimming removed 5 bases from V and 9 bases from J, with 11 bases in between. This CDR3 is 13 amino acids long. CDR3 nucleotide sequence: TGTGCCAGCAGCCATCCAGTTTTTTCACCCCTCCACTTT. Its protein is CASSHPVFSPLHF.

A remark on this clone: This same CDR3 is encoded by further DNA sequences in the sample. The J gene is TRBJ1-1, the V gene TRBV29-1; D is possibly TRBD1 (5 bases). The CDR3 totals 12 residues. The V end was cut by 7 bases, the J end by 3 bases, with 12 bases between. Looked up from germline, CDR1 is SQVTM and CDR2 is ANQGSEA. CDR3 loop: CSARAGDTEAFF. In DNA, the CDR3 is TGCAGCGCCAGGGCCGGGGACACTGAAGCTTTCTTT.

The chain carries TRBV5-8 and TRBJ1-5, with D hard to call. The V end lost 2 bases, the J end lost 4 bases, and 13 bases lay between the germline ends. Germline CDR1 and CDR2: SGHTS and YDEGEE. The CDR3 length is 15 residues. CDR3 amino acids: CASSFERLLNQPQHF. CDR3 nucleotide sequence: TGTGCCAGCAGCTTTGAAAGACTTCTTAATCAGCCCCAGCATTTT.

The rearrangement links TRBV5-6 to TRBJ1-1; 8 bases fit TRBD1. The CDR3 has 13 amino acids. The V gene end was trimmed by 4 bases and the J gene end by 7 bases; junction bases not matched to a gene: 6. Germline CDR1 and CDR2: SGHDT and YYEEEE. The chain's CDR3 is CASSPTGAVEAFF. In DNA form, the CDR3 reads TGTGCCAGCAGCCCGACAGGGGCGGTTGAAGCTTTCTTT.

CDR3 nucleotides: TGTGCCAGCAGTTTCGGGACTAGCGGACAAGAGACCCAGTACTTC. Protein sequence: CASSFGTSGQETQYF. V usage is TRBV6-5 and J usage is TRBJ2-5, with TRBD2 matching over 11 bases. The CDR3 has 15 amino acids. The ends lost 4 bases at V and 2 bases at J; junction bases unmatched: 3. Per germline, CDR1 MNHEY and CDR2 SVGAGI.

The V call is TRBV5-8, the J call TRBJ1-3; tentative D call: TRBD1 (5 bases). The germline V gene has CDR1 SGHTS and CDR2 YDEGEE. V dropped 1 base and J dropped 0 bases, with 11 bases sitting between them. The CDR3 totals 16 residues. DNA of the CDR3: TGTGCCAGCAGCTTGTTTGAGGGGTTCTCTGGAAACACCATATATTTT. It yields the protein CASSLFEGFSGNTIYF.

In its sample, this clone was seen once. CDR3 nucleotides: TGTGCCAGCAGCAAGAGATTCTACGAGCAGTACTTC. Translated, it gives CASSKRFYEQYF. This chain joins TRBV5-6 and TRBJ2-7; no clear D gene. Germline V gene data show CDR1 as SGHDT and CDR2 as YYEEEE. This CDR3 has 12 amino acids. The V gene lost 4 bases and the J gene lost 3 bases, with 8 bases spanning the gap.